Listed here is a single TCR beta chain. What it binds is unknown. The data belong to a study of Ad26.COV2.S vaccination and SARS-CoV-2 variants. Looking at the study overall: In the study, Ad26.COV2.S was injected intramuscularly once, or twice 56 days apart. Study conclusions and caveats: The breadth of spike-specific CD8+ and CD4+ T cell responses after vaccination was reportedly substantial.

As to treatment: around 19 received Ad26.COV2.S at low or high dose, single or two shots; five or six received placebo; per-sample allocation not given. Following the first vaccine or placebo injection, samples were taken on day 63. V was shortened by 8 bases and J by 6 bases, with 11 bases between the two germline ends. This CDR3 comprises 12 residues. Germline V lookup: CDR1 ENHRY, CDR2 SYGVKD. Measured with immunoSEQ multiplex PCR; TCRdb has only the in-frame clones, and not every one. The profile covers about 410,000 clones, with roughly nine tenths appearing a single time and 3.5% taken by the ten largest.

This specimen consisted of peripheral blood, obtained in a trial of Ad26.COV2.S vaccine versus placebo. This sequence was found in a person between 18 and 60 years old who received the Ad26.COV2.S COVID-19 vaccine or a placebo. This chain connects TRBV10-3 to TRBJ1-3; D remains ambiguous. The CDR3 bases are TGTGCCATCTCAGGCGGGCAAAACACCATATATTTT. This sequence encodes CAISGGQNTIYF.